This T cell receptor beta chain comes out of a study of a mutant IDH1 vaccine in newly diagnosed glioma. Study summary: Vaccine administration was initiated 4-6 weeks following radiotherapy alone, or with temozolomide cycles.

From germline, CDR1 is SEHNR and CDR2 FQNEAQ (reference sequence). V shed 0 bases and J shed 7 bases, with 4 bases lying between them. CDR3 size: 12 residues. Time point given: week 23, last vaccination. Each vaccine dose was 300 ug of mutant IDH1 20-mer peptide, with topical imiquimod. Measured with immunoSEQ multiplex PCR; TCRdb has only the in-frame clones, and not every one. The sample lists around 80,000 clones, 85% to 90% occurring once. Regarding this clone: Its antigen is still unknown.

The chain links TRBV7-9 to TRBJ1-5; no definite D call. This sequence was found in a woman aged 50 to 65 with glioma. Here the sequenced sample was PBMCs, taken from a glioma patient whose treatment included an IDH1 peptide vaccine. The CDR3 protein is CASSLATQPQHF. CDR3 nucleotide sequence: TGTGCCAGCAGCTTAGCCACGCAGCCCCAGCATTTT.